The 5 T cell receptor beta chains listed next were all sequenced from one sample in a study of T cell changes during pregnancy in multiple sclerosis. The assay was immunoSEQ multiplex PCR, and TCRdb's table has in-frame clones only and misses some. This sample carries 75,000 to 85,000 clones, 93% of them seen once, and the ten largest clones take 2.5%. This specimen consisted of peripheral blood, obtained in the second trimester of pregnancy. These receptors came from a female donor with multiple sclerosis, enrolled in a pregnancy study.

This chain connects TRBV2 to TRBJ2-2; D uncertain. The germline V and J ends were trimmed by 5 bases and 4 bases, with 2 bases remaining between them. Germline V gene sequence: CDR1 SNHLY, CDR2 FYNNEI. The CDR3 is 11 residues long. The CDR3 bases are TGTGCCAGCAGTCGCACCGGGGAGCTGTTTTTT. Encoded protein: CASSRTGELFF.

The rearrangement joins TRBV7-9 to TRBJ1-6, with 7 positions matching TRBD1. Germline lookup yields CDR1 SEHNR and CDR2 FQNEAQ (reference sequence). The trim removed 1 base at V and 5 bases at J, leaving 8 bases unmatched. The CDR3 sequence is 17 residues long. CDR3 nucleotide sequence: TGTGCCAGCAGCTTAGTACATGGGACAGCTAATAATTCACCCCTCCACTTT. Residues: CASSLVHGTANNSPLHF.

The CDR3 region is CASRTGNANTGELFF. In DNA form, the CDR3 reads TGTGCCAGCAGAACAGGGAACGCGAACACCGGGGAGCTGTTTTTT. This chain joins TRBV2 and TRBJ2-2; possibly TRBD1 for D (6 bases). This CDR3 contains 15 residues. Germline loops: CDR1 SNHLY, CDR2 FYNNEI. V was cut by 6 bases and J by 0 bases, with 11 bases left in between.

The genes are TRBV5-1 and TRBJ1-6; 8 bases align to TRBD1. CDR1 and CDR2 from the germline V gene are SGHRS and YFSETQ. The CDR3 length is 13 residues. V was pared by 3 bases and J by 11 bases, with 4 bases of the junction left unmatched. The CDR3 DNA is TGCGCCAGCAGCTCCGACAGGGGTCCACCCCTCCACTTT. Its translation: CASSSDRGPPLHF. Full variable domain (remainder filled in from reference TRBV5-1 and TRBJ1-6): KAGVTQTPRYLIKTRGQQVTLSCSPISGHRSVSWYQQTPGQGLQFLFEYFSETQRNKGNFPGRFSGRQFSNSRSEMNVSTLELGDSALYLCASSSDRGPPLHFGNGTRLTVT.

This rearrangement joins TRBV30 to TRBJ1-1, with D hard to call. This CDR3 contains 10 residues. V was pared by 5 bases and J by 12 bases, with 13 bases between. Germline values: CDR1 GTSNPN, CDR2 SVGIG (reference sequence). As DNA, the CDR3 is TGTGCCTGGGAAGGAGCCTTGACTTTCTTT. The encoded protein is CAWEGALTFF.